This note documents a single T cell receptor beta chain sequence. Its cognate antigen is unknown. V trimming: 5 bases; J trimming: 2 bases; junction bases outside the gene matches: 7. Germline loops: CDR1 KGHSH, CDR2 LQKENI. The CDR3 length is 15 residues. The sample comes from a study of T cell responses to AZD1222 COVID-19 vaccine. Study conclusions and caveats: Within unmutated variant regions lay the reported targets of nearly half of spike-specific TCRs. In a largely white British group with more females than males, clonal diversity was possibly underestimated. The study identified only five to seven AZD1222 recipients as seropositive at baseline.

Assay: immunoSEQ multiplex PCR; the TCRdb copy retains only in-frame clones and omits some. Here the sample spans some 120,000 clones, under 90% being singletons. This sequence was found in an adult in good health. The material sequenced was peripheral blood, taken on day 0 of AZD1222 vaccination. The chain couples TRBV18 to TRBJ2-3, with 7 bases that match TRBD1. CDR3 bases: TGTGCCAGCTCAGATAACAGGGGCTCCACAGATACGCAGTATTTT. The encoded protein is CASSDNRGSTDTQYF.